This TCR beta chain was sequenced in a study of T cell changes during pregnancy in multiple sclerosis. V lost 10 bases, J lost 6 bases, and 10 bases stayed unmatched. CDR1 is LNHDA and CDR2 is SQIVND in the germline V gene (reference sequence). The CDR3 covers 13 residues. The protocol was immunoSEQ multiplex PCR, while the TCRdb copy is restricted to in-frame clones and leaves out a portion. The sample yields over 90,000 clones, around nine tenths seen once. The material was peripheral blood, obtained after pregnancy. The chain has TRBV19 and TRBJ1-1; 8 bases fit TRBD1. This sequence originates from a female donor with multiple sclerosis, enrolled in a pregnancy study. Here the CDR3 reads CAIKQGGNAEAFF. The CDR3 DNA follows: TGTGCCATCAAACAGGGGGGTAACGCTGAAGCTTTCTTT.